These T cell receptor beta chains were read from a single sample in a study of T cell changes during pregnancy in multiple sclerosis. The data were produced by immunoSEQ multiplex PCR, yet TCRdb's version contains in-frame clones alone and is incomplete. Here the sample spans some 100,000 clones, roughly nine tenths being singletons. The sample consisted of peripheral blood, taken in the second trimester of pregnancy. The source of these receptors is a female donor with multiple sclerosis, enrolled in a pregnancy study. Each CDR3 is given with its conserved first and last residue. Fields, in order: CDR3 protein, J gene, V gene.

CDR3aa: CASSSPGETQYF
j_gene: TRBJ2-5
v_gene: TRBV28

CDR3aa: CASSENPSGRGVNSPLHF
j_gene: TRBJ1-6
v_gene: TRBV6-1

CDR3aa: CASRDRGQPQHF
j_gene: TRBJ1-5
v_gene: TRBV6-6

CDR3aa: CASSTYRANGANVLTF
j_gene: TRBJ2-6
v_gene: TRBV7-9

CDR3aa: CASSFQGETQYF
j_gene: TRBJ2-5
v_gene: TRBV5-4

CDR3aa: CASRQGYTEAFF
j_gene: TRBJ1-1
v_gene: TRBV6-5

CDR3aa: CASSLRAAGGTEAFF
j_gene: TRBJ1-1
v_gene: TRBV28

CDR3aa: CAWSLGQYNEQFF
j_gene: TRBJ2-1
v_gene: TRBV30

CDR3aa: CASRGQYLGEQFF
j_gene: TRBJ2-1
v_gene: TRBV27

CDR3aa: CASSLLTGEAFF
j_gene: TRBJ1-1
v_gene: TRBV7-8

CDR3aa: CSARDRTYEQYF
j_gene: TRBJ2-7
v_gene: TRBV6-5

CDR3aa: CASSPSWRDGCFF
j_gene: TRBJ2-2
v_gene: TRBV18

CDR3aa: CASSLNRAGLFF
j_gene: TRBJ1-4
v_gene: TRBV11-2